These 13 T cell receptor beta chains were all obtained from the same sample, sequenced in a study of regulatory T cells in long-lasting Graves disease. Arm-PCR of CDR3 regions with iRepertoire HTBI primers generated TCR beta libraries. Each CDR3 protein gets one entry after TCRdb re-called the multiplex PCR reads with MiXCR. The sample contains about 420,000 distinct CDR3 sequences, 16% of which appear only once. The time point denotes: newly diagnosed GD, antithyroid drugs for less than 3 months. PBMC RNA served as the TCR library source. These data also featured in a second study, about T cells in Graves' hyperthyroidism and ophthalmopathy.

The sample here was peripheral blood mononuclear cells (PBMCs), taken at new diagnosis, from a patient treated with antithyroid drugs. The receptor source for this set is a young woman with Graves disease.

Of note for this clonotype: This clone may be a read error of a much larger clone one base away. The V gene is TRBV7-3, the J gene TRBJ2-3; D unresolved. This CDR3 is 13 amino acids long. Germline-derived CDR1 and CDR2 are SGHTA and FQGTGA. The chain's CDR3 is CAGSWLGGDTQYF. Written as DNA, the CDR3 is TGTGCCGGCAGCTGGCTAGGCGGAGATACGCAGTATTTT. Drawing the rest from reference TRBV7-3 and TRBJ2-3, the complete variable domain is GAGVSQTPSNKVTEKGKYVELRCDPISGHTALYWYRQSLGQGPEFLIYFQGTGAADDSGLPNDRFFAVRPEGSVSTLKIQRTERGDSAVYLCAGSWLGGDTQYFGPGTRLTVL.

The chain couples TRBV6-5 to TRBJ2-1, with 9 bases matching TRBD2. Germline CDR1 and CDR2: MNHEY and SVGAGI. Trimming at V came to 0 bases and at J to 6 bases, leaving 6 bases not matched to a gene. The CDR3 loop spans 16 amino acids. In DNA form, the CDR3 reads TGTGCCAGCAGTTACTCGATAACTAGCGGGCCCAATGAGCAGTTCTTC. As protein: CASSYSITSGPNEQFF.

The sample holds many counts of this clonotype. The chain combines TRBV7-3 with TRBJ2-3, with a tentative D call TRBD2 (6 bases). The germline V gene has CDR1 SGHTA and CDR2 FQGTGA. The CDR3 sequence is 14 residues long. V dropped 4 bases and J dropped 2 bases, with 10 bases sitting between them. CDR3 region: CASSSPRDTDTQYF. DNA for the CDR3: TGTGCCAGCAGCTCCCCGCGGGACACAGATACGCAGTATTTT. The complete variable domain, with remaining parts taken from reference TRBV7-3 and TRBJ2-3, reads GAGVSQTPSNKVTEKGKYVELRCDPISGHTALYWYRQSLGQGPEFLIYFQGTGAADDSGLPNDRFFAVRPEGSVSTLKIQRTERGDSAVYLCASSSPRDTDTQYFGPGTRLTVL.

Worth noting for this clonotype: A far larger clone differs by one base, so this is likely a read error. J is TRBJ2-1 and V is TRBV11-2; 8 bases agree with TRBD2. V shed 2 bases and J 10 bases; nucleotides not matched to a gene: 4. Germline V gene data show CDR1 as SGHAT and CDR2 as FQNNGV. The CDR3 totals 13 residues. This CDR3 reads CASSLPAGVEQFF. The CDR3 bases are TGTGCCAGCAGCTTACCAGCGGGAGTCGAGCAGTTCTTC.

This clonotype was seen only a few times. Here the CDR3 DNA reads TGTGCCAGCACTCCCAGCGGGTTGGCAGGCATCTCCTATAATTCACCCCTCCACTTT. It codes for CASTPSGLAGISYNSPLHF. The chain recombines TRBV3-1 with TRBJ1-6; D remains unclear. The germline V and J ends were trimmed by 7 bases and 0 bases, with 22 bases remaining between them. Germline V gene sequence: CDR1 LGHDT, CDR2 YNNKEL (reference sequence). The CDR3 consists of 19 residues.

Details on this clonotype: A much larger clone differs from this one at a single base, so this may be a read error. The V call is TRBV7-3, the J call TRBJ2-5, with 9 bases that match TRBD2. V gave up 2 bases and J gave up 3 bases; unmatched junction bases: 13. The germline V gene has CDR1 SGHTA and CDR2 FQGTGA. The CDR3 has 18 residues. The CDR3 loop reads CASSLLGVSGSGKETQYF. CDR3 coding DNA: TGTGCCAGCAGCTTATTAGGGGTTAGCGGGAGTGGAAAAGAGACCCAGTACTTC.

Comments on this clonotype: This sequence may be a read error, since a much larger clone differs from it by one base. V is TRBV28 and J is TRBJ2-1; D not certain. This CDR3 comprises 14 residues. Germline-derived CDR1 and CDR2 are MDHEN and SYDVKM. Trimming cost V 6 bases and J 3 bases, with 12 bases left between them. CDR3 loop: CASSPTFGYNEQFF. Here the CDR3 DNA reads TGTGCCAGCAGCCCCACTTTCGGCTACAATGAGCAGTTCTTC.

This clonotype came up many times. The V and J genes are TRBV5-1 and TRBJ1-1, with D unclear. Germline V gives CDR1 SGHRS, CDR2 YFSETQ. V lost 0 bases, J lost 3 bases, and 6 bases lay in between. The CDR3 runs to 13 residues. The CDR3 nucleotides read TGCGCCAGCAGCTTGGGAATAGACACTGAAGCTTTCTTT. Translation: CASSLGIDTEAFF.

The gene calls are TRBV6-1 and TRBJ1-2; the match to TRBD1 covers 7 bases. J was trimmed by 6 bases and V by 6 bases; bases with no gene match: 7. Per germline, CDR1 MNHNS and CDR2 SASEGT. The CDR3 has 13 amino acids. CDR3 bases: TGTGCCAGCAGACGCAGACAGGGTGATGGCTACACCTTC. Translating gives CASRRRQGDGYTF.

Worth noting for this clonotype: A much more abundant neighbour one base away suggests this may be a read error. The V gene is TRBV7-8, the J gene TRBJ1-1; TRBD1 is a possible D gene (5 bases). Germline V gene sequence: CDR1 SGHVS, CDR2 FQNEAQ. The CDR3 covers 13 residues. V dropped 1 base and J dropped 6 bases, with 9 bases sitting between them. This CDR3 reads CASSLVGDAEAFF. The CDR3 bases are TGTGCCAGCAGCTTAGTGGGGGATGCTGAAGCTTTCTTT.

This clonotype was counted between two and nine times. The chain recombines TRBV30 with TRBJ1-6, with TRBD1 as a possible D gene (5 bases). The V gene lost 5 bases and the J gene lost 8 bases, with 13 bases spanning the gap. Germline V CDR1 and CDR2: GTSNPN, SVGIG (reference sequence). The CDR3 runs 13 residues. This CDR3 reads CAWEGPFDSPLHF. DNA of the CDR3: TGTGCCTGGGAGGGACCGTTTGATTCACCCCTCCACTTT.

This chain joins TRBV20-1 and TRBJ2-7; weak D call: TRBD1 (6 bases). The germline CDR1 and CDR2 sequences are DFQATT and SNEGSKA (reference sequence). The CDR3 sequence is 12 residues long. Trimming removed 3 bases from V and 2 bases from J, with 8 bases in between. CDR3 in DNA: TGCAGTGCTAGGGACAGACCCTACGAGCAGTACTTC. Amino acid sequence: CSARDRPYEQYF.

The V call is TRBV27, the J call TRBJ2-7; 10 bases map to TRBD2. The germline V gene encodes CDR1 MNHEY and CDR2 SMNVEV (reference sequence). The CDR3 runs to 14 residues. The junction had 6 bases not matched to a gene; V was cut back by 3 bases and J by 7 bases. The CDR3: CASSFSGRSGEQYF. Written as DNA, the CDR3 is TGTGCCAGCAGTTTTAGCGGGAGGTCGGGGGAGCAGTACTTC.